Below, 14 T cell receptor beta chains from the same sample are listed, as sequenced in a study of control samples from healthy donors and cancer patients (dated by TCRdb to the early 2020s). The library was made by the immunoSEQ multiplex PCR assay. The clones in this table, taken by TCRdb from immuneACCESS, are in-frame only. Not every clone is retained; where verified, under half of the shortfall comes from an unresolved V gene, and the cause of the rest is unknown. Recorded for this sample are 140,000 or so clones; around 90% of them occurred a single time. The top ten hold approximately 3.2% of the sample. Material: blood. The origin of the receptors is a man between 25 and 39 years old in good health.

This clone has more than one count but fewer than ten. The CDR3 coding sequence is TGTGCCTCAACAGGGGATGCGGGTCGGGGCTACACCTTC. Its translation is CASTGDAGRGYTF. J is TRBJ1-2 and V is TRBV28; 7 positions agree with TRBD1. Germline-derived CDR1 and CDR2 are MDHEN and SYDVKM. CDR3 length equals 13 residues. V lost 11 bases to trimming and J lost 8 bases; unmatched junction nucleotides: 14.

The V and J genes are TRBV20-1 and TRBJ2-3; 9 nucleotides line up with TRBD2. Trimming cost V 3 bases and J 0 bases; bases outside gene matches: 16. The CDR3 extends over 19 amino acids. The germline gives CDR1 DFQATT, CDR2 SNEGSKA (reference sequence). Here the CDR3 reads CSASSRKGERGVSTDTQYF. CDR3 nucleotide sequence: TGCAGTGCTAGTTCTAGGAAGGGTGAGCGGGGGGTGAGCACAGATACGCAGTATTTT.

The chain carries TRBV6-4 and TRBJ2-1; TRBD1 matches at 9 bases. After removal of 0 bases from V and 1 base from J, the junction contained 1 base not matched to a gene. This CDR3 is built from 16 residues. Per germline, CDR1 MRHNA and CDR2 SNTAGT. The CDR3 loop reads CASSDSGQGSYNEQFF. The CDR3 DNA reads TGTGCCAGCAGTGACTCTGGACAGGGGTCCTACAATGAGCAGTTCTTC.

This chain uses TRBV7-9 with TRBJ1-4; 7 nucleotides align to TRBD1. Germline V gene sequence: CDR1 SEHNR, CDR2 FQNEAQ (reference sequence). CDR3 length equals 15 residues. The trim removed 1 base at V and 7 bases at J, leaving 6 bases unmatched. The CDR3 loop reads CASSLVGTAGEKLFF. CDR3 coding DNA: TGTGCCAGCAGCTTAGTCGGGACAGCGGGTGAAAAACTGTTTTTT.

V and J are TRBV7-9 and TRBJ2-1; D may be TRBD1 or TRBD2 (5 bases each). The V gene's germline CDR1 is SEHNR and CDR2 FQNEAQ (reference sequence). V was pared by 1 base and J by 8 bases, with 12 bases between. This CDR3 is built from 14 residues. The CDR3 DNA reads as TGTGCCAGCAGCTTAGTACCCGGGACCCATGAGCAGTTCTTC. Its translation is CASSLVPGTHEQFF.

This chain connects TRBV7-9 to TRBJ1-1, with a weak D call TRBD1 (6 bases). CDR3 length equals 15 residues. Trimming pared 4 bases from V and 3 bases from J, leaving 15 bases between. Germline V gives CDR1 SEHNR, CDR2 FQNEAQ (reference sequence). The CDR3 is CASSSLTGGDTEAFF. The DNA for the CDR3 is TGTGCCAGCAGCTCGCTGACAGGAGGGGACACTGAAGCTTTCTTT.

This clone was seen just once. CDR3: CASSLAVLAGGFYEQYF. Here the CDR3 DNA reads TGTGCCAGCAGCTTAGCTGTGCTAGCGGGGGGTTTCTACGAGCAGTACTTC. The chain uses TRBV7-8 and TRBJ2-7; TRBD2 matches at 11 bases. J lost 3 bases, V lost 0 bases, and 7 bases had no gene match. Germline V gene data show CDR1 as SGHVS and CDR2 as FQNEAQ. The length of the CDR3 is 17 residues. Using reference TRBV7-8 and TRBJ2-7 for the parts outside the CDR3, the full variable domain is GAGVSQSPRYKVAKRGQDVALRCDPISGHVSLFWYQQALGQGPEFLTYFQNEAQLDKSGLPSDRFFAERPEGSVSTLKIQRTQQEDSAVYLCASSLAVLAGGFYEQYFGPGTRLTVT.

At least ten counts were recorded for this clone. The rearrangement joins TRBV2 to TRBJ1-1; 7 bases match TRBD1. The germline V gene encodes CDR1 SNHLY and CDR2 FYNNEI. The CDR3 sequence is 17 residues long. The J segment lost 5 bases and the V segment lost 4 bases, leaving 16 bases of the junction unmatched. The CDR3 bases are TGTGCCAGCAGTGCTGTTTATTTTACAGGGGTCGGAACTGAAGCTTTCTTT. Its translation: CASSAVYFTGVGTEAFF.

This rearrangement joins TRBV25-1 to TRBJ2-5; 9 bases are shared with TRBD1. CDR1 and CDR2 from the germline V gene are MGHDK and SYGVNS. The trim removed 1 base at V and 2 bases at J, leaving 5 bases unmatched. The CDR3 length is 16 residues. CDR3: CASSESVDRGQETQYF. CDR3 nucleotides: TGTGCCAGCAGTGAATCCGTGGACAGGGGTCAAGAGACCCAGTACTTC.

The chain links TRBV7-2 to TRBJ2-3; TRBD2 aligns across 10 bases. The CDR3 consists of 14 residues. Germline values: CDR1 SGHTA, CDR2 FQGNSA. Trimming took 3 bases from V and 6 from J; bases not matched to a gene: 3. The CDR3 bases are TGTGCCAGCAGCTTTCCTAGCGGGGGTGATACGCAGTATTTT. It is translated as CASSFPSGGDTQYF.

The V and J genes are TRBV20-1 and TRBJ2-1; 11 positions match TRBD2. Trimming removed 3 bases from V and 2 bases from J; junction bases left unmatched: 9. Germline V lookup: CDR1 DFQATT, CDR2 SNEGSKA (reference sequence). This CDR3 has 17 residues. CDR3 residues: CSASESPLAGAYNEQFF. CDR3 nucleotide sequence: TGCAGTGCTAGTGAATCCCCACTAGCGGGGGCCTACAATGAGCAGTTCTTC.

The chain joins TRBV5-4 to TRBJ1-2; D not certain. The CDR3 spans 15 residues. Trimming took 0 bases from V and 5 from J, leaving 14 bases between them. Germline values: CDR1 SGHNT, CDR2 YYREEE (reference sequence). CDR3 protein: CASSLVGAATYGYTF. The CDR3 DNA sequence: TGTGCCAGCAGCTTGGTTGGCGCAGCCACTTATGGCTACACCTTC.

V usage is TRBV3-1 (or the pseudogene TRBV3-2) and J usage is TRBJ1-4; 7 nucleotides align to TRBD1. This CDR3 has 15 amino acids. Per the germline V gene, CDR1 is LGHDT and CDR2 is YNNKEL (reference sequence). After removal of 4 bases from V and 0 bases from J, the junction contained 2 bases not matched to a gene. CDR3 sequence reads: CASSPTGATNEKLFF. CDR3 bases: TGTGCCAGCAGCCCCACAGGGGCAACTAATGAAAAACTGTTTTTT.

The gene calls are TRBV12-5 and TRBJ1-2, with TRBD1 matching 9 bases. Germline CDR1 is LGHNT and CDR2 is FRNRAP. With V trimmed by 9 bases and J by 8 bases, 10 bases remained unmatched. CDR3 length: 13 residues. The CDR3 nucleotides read TGTGCTAGCGCGAAAGGACAGGGGTTGGGCTACACCTTC. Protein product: CASAKGQGLGYTF.